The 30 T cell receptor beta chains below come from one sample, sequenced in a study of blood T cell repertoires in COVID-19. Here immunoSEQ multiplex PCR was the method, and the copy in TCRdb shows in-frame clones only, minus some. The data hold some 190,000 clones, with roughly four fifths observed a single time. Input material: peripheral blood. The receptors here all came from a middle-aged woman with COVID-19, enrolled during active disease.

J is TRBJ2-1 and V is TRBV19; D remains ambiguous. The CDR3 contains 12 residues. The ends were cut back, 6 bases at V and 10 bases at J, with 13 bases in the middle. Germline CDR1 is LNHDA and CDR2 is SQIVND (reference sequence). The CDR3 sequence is CASSQNPKEQFF. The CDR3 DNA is TGTGCCAGTAGCCAAAATCCTAAGGAGCAGTTCTTC.

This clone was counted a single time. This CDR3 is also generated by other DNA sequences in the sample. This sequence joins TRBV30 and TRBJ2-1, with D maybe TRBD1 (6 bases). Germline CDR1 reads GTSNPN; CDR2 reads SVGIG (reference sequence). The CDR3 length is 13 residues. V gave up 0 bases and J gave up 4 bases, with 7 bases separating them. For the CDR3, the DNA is TGTGCCTGGAGTGTAGGGGGATACAATGAGCAGTTCTTC. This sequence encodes CAWSVGGYNEQFF.

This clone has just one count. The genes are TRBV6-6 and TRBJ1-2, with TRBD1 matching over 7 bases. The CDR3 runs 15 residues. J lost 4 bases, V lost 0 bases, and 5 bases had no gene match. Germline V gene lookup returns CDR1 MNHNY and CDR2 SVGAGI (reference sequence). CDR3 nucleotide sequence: TGTGCCAGCAGTTACTCGGCAGGGGGAGGCTATGGCTACACCTTC. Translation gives CASSYSAGGGYGYTF.

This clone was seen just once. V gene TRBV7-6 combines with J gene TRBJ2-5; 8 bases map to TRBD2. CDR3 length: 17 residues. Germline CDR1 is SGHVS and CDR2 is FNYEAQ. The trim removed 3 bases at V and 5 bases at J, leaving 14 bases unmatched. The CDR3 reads CASSFIAGGGPEETQYF. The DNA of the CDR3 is TGTGCCAGCAGCTTCATCGCCGGGGGGGGGCCGGAGGAGACCCAGTACTTC.

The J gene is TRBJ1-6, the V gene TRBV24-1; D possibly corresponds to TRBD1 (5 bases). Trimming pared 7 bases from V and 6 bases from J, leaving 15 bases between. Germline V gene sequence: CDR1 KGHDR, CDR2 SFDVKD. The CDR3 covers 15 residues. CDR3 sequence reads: CATRRQRDFNSPLHF. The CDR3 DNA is TGTGCCACCAGGAGACAGCGGGATTTTAATTCACCCCTCCACTTT.

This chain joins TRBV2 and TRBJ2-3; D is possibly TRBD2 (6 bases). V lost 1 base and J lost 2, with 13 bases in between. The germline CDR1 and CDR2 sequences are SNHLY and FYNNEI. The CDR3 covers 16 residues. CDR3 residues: CASSEGGGAVTDTQYF. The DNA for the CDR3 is TGTGCCAGCAGTGAAGGGGGCGGGGCAGTCACAGATACGCAGTATTTT.

The CDR3 DNA sequence: TGTGCCTGGAGTTTAGGCAGGATCCAGCCCCAGCATTTT. Translation: CAWSLGRIQPQHF. This chain connects TRBV30 to TRBJ1-5; D ambiguous. V lost 2 bases and J 7 bases, leaving 12 bases between the germline ends. The CDR3 length is 13 residues. Germline values: CDR1 GTSNPN, CDR2 SVGIG (reference sequence).

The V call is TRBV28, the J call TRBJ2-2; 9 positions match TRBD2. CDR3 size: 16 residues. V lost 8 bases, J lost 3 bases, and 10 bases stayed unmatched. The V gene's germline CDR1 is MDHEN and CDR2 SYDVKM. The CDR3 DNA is TGTGCCAGCTCCCTTCATGTAGCGGGAGACACCGGGGAGCTGTTTTTT. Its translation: CASSLHVAGDTGELFF.

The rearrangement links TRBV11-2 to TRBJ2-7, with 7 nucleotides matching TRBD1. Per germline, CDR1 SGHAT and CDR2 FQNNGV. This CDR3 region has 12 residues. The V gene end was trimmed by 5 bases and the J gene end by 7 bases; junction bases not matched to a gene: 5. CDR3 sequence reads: CASSPQGWEQYF. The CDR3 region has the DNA TGTGCCAGCAGCCCACAGGGGTGGGAGCAGTACTTC. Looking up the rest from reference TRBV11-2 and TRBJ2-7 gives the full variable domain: EAGVAQSPRYKIIEKRQSVAFWCNPISGHATLYWYQQILGQGPKLLIQFQNNGVVDDSQLPKDRFSAERLKGVDSTLKIQPAKLEDSAVYLCASSPQGWEQYFGPGTRLTVT.

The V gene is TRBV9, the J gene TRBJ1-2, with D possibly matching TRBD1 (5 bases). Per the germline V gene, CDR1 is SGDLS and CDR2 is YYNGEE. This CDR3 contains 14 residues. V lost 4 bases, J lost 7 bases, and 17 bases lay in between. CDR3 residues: CASSPSMGPSGYTF. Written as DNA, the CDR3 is TGTGCCAGCAGCCCGTCCATGGGGCCCTCTGGCTACACCTTC.

CDR3: CASTPWPTSGSYNEQFF. The CDR3 bases are TGTGCCAGCACCCCCTGGCCGACTAGCGGGAGCTACAATGAGCAGTTCTTC. The V gene is TRBV2, the J gene TRBJ2-1; 12 positions agree with TRBD2. Per the germline V gene, CDR1 is SNHLY and CDR2 is FYNNEI. V dropped 7 bases and J dropped 3; count of bases not matched to a gene: 10. The CDR3 totals 17 residues.

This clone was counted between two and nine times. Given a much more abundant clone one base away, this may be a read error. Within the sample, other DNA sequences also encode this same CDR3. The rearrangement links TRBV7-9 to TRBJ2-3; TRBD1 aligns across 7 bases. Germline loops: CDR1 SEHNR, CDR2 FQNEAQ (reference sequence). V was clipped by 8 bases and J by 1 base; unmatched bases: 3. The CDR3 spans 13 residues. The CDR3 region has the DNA TGTGCCAGCGCAGGGGGTGGCACAGATACGCAGTATTTT. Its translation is CASAGGGTDTQYF. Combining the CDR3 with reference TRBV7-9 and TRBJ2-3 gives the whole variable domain DTGVSQNPRHKITKRGQNVTFRCDPISEHNRLYWYRQTLGQGPEFLTYFQNEAQLEKSRLLSDRFSAERPKGSFSTLEIQRTEQGDSAMYLCASAGGGTDTQYFGPGTRLTVL.

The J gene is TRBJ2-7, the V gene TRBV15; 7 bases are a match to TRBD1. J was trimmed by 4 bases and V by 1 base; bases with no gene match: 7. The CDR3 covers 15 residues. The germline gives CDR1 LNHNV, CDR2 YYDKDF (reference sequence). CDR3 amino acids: CATSRVEGARYEQYF. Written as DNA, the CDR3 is TGTGCCACCAGCAGAGTAGAGGGGGCGCGTTACGAGCAGTACTTC. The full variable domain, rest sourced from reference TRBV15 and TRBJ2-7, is DAMVIQNPRYQVTQFGKPVTLSCSQTLNHNVMYWYQQKSSQAPKLLFHYYDKDFNNEADTPDNFQSRRPNTSFCFLDIRSPGLGDTAMYLCATSRVEGARYEQYFGPGTRLTVT.

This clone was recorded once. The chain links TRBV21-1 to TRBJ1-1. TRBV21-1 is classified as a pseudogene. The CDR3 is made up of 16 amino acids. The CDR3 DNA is TGTGCCAGCAGCAAAGGAAGCCCCTCCGGAGACGGTGAAGCTTTCTTT. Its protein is CASSKGSPSGDGEAFF.

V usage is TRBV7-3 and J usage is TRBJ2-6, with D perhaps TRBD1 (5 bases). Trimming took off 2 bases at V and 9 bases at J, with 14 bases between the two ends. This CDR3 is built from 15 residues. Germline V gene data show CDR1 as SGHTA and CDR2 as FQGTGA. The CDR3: CASSLDQGSHNVLTF. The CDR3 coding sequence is TGTGCCAGCAGCTTAGACCAGGGATCCCACAACGTCCTGACTTTC. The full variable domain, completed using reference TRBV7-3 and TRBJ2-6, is GAGVSQTPSNKVTEKGKYVELRCDPISGHTALYWYRQSLGQGPEFLIYFQGTGAADDSGLPNDRFFAVRPEGSVSTLKIQRTERGDSAVYLCASSLDQGSHNVLTFGAGSRLTVL.

The CDR3 protein is CASSDAVDSPLHF. The DNA of the CDR3 is TGTGCCAGCAGTGACGCAGTTGATTCACCCCTCCACTTT. The chain is built from TRBV6-1 and TRBJ1-6; D call uncertain. Germline V lookup: CDR1 MNHNS, CDR2 SASEGT. Trimming took off 3 bases at V and 8 bases at J, with 8 bases between the two ends. This CDR3 is built from 13 residues.

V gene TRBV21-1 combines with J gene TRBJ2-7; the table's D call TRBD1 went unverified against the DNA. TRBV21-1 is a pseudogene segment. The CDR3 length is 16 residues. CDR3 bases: TGTGCCAGCAGCAAAGAACACAGGGGGCGTAGGTACGAGCAGTACGTC. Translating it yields CASSKEHRGRRYEQYV.

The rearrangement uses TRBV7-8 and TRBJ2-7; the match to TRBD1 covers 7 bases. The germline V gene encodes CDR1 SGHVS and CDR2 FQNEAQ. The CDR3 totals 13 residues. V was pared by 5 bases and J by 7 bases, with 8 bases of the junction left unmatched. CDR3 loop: CASSARQGGEQYF. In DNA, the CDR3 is TGTGCCAGCAGCGCCAGACAGGGCGGGGAGCAGTACTTC.

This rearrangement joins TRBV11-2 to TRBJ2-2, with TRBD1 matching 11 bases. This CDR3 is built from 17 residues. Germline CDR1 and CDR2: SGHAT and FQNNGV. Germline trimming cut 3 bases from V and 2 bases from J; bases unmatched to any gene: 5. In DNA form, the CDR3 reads TGTGCCAGCAGCTTTGGGGGACAGGGGGAAAACACCGGGGAGCTGTTTTTT. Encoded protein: CASSFGGQGENTGELFF.

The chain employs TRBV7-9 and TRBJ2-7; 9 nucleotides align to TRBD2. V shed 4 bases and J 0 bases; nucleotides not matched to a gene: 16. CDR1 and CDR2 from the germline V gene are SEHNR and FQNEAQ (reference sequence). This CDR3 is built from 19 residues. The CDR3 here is CASSSQTGTSHRLSYEQYF. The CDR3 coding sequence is TGTGCCAGCAGCTCCCAGACCGGGACTAGCCACCGTCTCTCCTACGAGCAGTACTTC.

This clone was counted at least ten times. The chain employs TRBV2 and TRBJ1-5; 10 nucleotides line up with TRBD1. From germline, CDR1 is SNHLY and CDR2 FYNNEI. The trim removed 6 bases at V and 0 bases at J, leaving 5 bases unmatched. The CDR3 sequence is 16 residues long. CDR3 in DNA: TGTGCCAGCAGGGGACAGGGGTCATCTAGCAATCAGCCCCAGCATTTT. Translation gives CASRGQGSSSNQPQHF.

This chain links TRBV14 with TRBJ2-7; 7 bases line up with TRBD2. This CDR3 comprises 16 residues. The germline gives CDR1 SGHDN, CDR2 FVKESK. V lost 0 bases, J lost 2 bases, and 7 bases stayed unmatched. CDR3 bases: TGTGCCAGCAGCCAAGATTGGTCTAGCGGAACCTACGAGCAGTACTTC. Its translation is CASSQDWSSGTYEQYF.

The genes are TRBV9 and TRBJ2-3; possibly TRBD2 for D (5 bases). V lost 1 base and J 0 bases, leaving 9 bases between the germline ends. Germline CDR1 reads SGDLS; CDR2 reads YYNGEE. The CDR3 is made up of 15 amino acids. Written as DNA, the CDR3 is TGTGCCAGCAGCGTACTAGCAACTAGCACAGATACGCAGTATTTT. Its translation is CASSVLATSTDTQYF.

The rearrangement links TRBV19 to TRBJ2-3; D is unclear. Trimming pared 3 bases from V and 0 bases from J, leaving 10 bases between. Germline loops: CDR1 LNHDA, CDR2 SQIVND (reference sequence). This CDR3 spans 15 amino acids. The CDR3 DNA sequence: TGTGCCAGTAGTATTTCTCTAGTCAGCACAGATACGCAGTATTTT. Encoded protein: CASSISLVSTDTQYF.

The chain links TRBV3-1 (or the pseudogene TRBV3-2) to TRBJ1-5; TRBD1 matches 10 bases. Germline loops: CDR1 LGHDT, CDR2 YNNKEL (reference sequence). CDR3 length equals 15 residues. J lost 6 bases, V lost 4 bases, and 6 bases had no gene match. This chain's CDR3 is CASSPGTGARQPQHF. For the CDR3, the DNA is TGTGCCAGCAGCCCCGGGACAGGGGCACGTCAGCCCCAGCATTTT.

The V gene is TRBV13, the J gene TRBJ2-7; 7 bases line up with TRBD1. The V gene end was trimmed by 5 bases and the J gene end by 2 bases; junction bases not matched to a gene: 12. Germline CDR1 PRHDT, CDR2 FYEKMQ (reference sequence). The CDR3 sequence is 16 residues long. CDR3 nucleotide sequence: TGTGCCAGCAGCCCACCCCGGGACAGCCTAGCCTACGAGCAGTACTTC. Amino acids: CASSPPRDSLAYEQYF. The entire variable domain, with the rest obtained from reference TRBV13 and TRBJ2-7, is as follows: AAGVIQSPRHLIKEKRETATLKCYPIPRHDTVYWYQQGPGQDPQFLISFYEKMQSDKGSIPDRFSAQQFSDYHSELNMSSLELGDSALYFCASSPPRDSLAYEQYFGPGTRLTVT.

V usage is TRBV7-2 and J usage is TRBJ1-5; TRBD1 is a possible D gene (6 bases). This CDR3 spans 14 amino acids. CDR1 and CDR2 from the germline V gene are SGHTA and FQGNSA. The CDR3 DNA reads TGTGCTGTGACAGGAAGATTTAGCAATCAGCCCCAGCATTTT. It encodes CAVTGRFSNQPQHF.

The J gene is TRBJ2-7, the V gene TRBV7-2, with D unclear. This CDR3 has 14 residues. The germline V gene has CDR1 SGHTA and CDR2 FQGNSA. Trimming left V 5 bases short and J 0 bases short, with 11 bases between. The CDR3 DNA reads TGTGCCAGCAGCCTGAGACTCAACTCCTACGAGCAGTACTTC. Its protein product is CASSLRLNSYEQYF.

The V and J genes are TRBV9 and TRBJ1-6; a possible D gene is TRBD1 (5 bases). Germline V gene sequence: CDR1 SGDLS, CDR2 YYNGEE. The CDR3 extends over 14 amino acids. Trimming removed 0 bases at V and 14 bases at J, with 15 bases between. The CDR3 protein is CASSVVGDGGTLHF. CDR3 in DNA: TGTGCCAGCAGCGTAGTCGGGGACGGAGGGACCCTCCACTTT.

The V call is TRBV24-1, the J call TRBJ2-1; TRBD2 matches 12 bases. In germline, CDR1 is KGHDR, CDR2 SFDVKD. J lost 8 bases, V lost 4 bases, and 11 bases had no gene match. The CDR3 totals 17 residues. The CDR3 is CATSDPKPGLAGDEQFF. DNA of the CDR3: TGTGCCACCAGTGACCCAAAACCGGGACTAGCGGGCGATGAGCAGTTCTTC.